The 31 T cell receptor beta chains below all came from one sample that was sequenced in a study of T cells in Graves' hyperthyroidism and ophthalmopathy. Amplified TCR beta CDR3 regions derived from RNA transcripts. The primer set for the first-round RT-PCR of the TCR CDR3 was HTBI. TCRdb independently ran MiXCR on the multiplex PCR reads; one entry per CDR3 protein. The repertoire holds about 360,000 distinct CDR3 sequences, with about 13% as singletons. Sequencing used blood. Receptor source: a woman aged 18-35 years with Graves' hyperthyroidism.

This clonotype was seen a handful of times. The chain has TRBV19 and TRBJ1-5; D is unclear. CDR1 and CDR2 (germline): LNHDA, SQIVND (reference sequence). The CDR3 has 15 amino acids. Trimming removed 5 bases at V and 1 base at J, with 12 bases between. The CDR3 is CASSRRVWSNQPQHF. DNA of the CDR3: TGTGCCAGTAGTCGAAGGGTGTGGAGCAATCAGCCCCAGCATTTT. Using reference TRBV19 and TRBJ1-5 for the parts outside the CDR3, the full variable domain is DGGITQSPKYLFRKEGQNVTLSCEQNLNHDAMYWYRQDPGQGLRLIYYSQIVNDFQKGDIAEGYSVSREKKESFPLTVTSAQKNPTAFYLCASSRRVWSNQPQHFGDGTRLSIL.

This clonotype was counted once. CDR3 coding DNA: TGTGCCAGCAGCAACCCAGGACAGGGCAGCCCTGAAGCTTTCTTT. As protein: CASSNPGQGSPEAFF. The rearrangement links TRBV28 to TRBJ1-1; 8 bases agree with TRBD1. V lost 6 bases, J lost 6 bases, and 12 bases stayed unmatched. CDR3 length equals 15 residues. Germline V CDR1 and CDR2: MDHEN, SYDVKM. The full variable domain, rest sourced from reference TRBV28 and TRBJ1-1, is DVKVTQSSRYLVKRTGEKVFLECVQDMDHENMFWYRQDPGLGLRLIYFSYDVKMKEKGDIPEGYSVSREKKERFSLILESASTNQTSMYLCASSNPGQGSPEAFFGQGTRLTVV.

Ten or more counts support this clonotype. The chain combines TRBV12-3 or TRBV12-4 with TRBJ2-1, with D possibly being TRBD2 (6 bases). The germline V and J ends were trimmed by 2 bases and 3 bases, with 17 bases remaining between them. CDR3 length: 17 residues. CDR3 in amino acids: CASSLRSRAGLYNEQFF. CDR3 in DNA: TGTGCCAGCAGTTTAAGGTCTCGCGCGGGGCTCTACAATGAGCAGTTCTTC.

This clonotype was recorded many times. This chain links TRBV7-3 with TRBJ1-1; TRBD1 aligns across 9 bases. The V segment lost 5 bases and the J segment 3 bases; nucleotides outside the gene matches: 1. Germline CDR1 SGHTA, CDR2 FQGTGA. This CDR3 has 13 residues. The CDR3 sequence is CASSRQGDTEAFF. The CDR3 nucleotides read TGTGCCAGCAGCCGACAGGGGGACACTGAAGCTTTCTTT.

This clonotype was seen repeatedly, ten times or more. The rearrangement joins TRBV3-1 to TRBJ1-3; the D is unclear. The CDR3 runs to 14 residues. From germline, CDR1 is LGHDT and CDR2 YNNKEL (reference sequence). V was clipped by 8 bases and J by 7 bases, with 18 bases between them. The CDR3 spells CASGPGGAVNTIYF. Written as DNA, the CDR3 is TGTGCCAGCGGGCCCGGTGGTGCCGTTAACACCATATATTTT.

This clonotype was seen at least ten times. The rearrangement joins TRBV29-1 to TRBJ2-7; 9 nucleotides line up with TRBD2. The CDR3 is 13 amino acids. The V and J ends lost 4 bases and 6 bases, in that order; junction bases with no gene match: 7. CDR1 and CDR2 (germline): SQVTM, ANQGSEA. The CDR3 sequence: CSVGGLAGREQYF. Here the CDR3 DNA reads TGCAGCGTTGGGGGACTAGCAGGGCGCGAGCAGTACTTC.

There are many counts of this clonotype. This chain connects TRBV29-1 to TRBJ1-4; no clear D gene. CDR1 and CDR2 from the germline V gene are SQVTM and ANQGSEA. The CDR3 is made up of 13 amino acids. V gave up 6 bases and J gave up 0 bases, with 8 bases separating them. DNA of the CDR3: TGCAGCGTGACGACTGCAACTAATGAAAAACTGTTTTTT. It yields the protein CSVTTATNEKLFF.

This clonotype was seen at least ten times. The chain recombines TRBV18 with TRBJ1-1; 7 bases match TRBD1. Germline V gene lookup returns CDR1 KGHSH and CDR2 LQKENI. The ends lost 8 bases at V and 1 base at J; junction bases unmatched: 13. The CDR3 is 16 amino acids. DNA of the CDR3: TGTGCCAGCCTATTGGGGCAGGGGGGGACGAACACTGAAGCTTTCTTT. Its protein product is CASLLGQGGTNTEAFF.

This clonotype has only a few counts. The chain is built from TRBV4-1 and TRBJ1-1, with a tentative D call TRBD1 (6 bases). Germline V gene lookup returns CDR1 MGHRA and CDR2 YSYEKL. Between the trimmed V and J ends, which lost 0 bases and 0 bases, there was a span of 14 bases. The CDR3 spans 17 residues. The CDR3 spells CASSQDRGGIMNTEAFF. In DNA, the CDR3 is TGCGCCAGCAGCCAAGATCGAGGGGGAATCATGAACACTGAAGCTTTCTTT.

CDR3 in DNA: TGTGCCACCAGCAGAGCCGGACGGGGCTCTGGAAACACCATATATTTT. It codes for CATSRAGRGSGNTIYF. This chain joins TRBV15 and TRBJ1-3, with D unclear. The V end lost 1 base, the J end lost 0 bases, and 10 bases lay between the germline ends. Germline V gene sequence: CDR1 LNHNV, CDR2 YYDKDF (reference sequence). This CDR3 contains 16 residues.

Many counts were recorded for this clonotype. The CDR3 DNA follows: TGTGCCAGCAGCCCTGGCTATGCCGAGCAGTACTTC. Translated: CASSPGYAEQYF. The chain carries TRBV7-2 and TRBJ2-7; no firm D call. Trimming cost V 5 bases and J 6 bases, with 11 bases left between them. Germline V lookup: CDR1 SGHTA, CDR2 FQGNSA. The CDR3 is 12 amino acids.

This clonotype turned up a few times. This rearrangement joins TRBV7-2 to TRBJ2-7; D might be TRBD2 (5 bases). The CDR3 has 14 residues. V lost 3 bases and J 3 bases, leaving 12 bases between the germline ends. Germline loops: CDR1 SGHTA, CDR2 FQGNSA. CDR3 nucleotide sequence: TGTGCCAGCAGCTTCGGACTGAAGGGCTACGAGCAGTACTTC. Its translation is CASSFGLKGYEQYF.

This clonotype was detected many times. The chain recombines TRBV3-1 with TRBJ2-5; 12 bases are a match to TRBD2. V was clipped by 0 bases and J by 5 bases; unmatched bases: 7. The CDR3 is 17 residues long. Germline V gene data show CDR1 as LGHDT and CDR2 as YNNKEL (reference sequence). The CDR3 protein is CASSQDWLAGGRETQYF. As DNA, the CDR3 is TGTGCCAGCAGCCAAGATTGGCTAGCGGGGGGGCGGGAGACCCAGTACTTC.

This clonotype was seen ten or more times. V gene TRBV18 combines with J gene TRBJ1-2; tentatively, D is TRBD1 (6 bases). Trimming took off 2 bases at V and 6 bases at J, with 16 bases between the two ends. The CDR3 loop spans 15 amino acids. Germline CDR1 and CDR2: KGHSH and LQKENI. CDR3 loop: CASSPRDIGFHGYTF. In DNA form, the CDR3 reads TGTGCCAGCTCACCAAGGGACATTGGGTTCCATGGCTACACCTTC.

A few counts support this clonotype. The chain links TRBV4-2 to TRBJ1-2, with D maybe TRBD1 (5 bases). The V gene lost 0 bases and the J gene lost 7 bases, with 15 bases spanning the gap. The CDR3 has 15 residues. CDR1 is LGHNA and CDR2 is YNFKEQ in the germline V gene. CDR3 in amino acids: CASSQDGGKGGGYTF. CDR3 nucleotides: TGTGCCAGCAGCCAAGATGGGGGAAAGGGAGGTGGCTACACCTTC.

Ten or more counts support this clonotype. The chain has TRBV28 and TRBJ2-5; unclear D gene. V was trimmed by 5 bases and J by 3 bases, leaving 13 bases between them. This CDR3 has 14 residues. The germline CDR1 and CDR2 sequences are MDHEN and SYDVKM. CDR3 region: CASSGLGTEETQYF. CDR3 in DNA: TGTGCCAGCAGTGGTTTGGGAACCGAAGAGACCCAGTACTTC.

This clonotype was seen repeatedly, ten times or more. The genes are TRBV28 and TRBJ2-7; no reliable D call. Germline V CDR1 and CDR2: MDHEN, SYDVKM. There are 15 residues in the CDR3. The germline V and J ends were trimmed by 6 bases and 2 bases, with 17 bases remaining between them. This CDR3 reads CASSHGTVRPYEQYF. DNA of the CDR3: TGTGCCAGCAGCCATGGAACAGTCCGCCCCTACGAGCAGTACTTC.

This clonotype was picked up many times. The chain has TRBV6-2 or TRBV6-3 and TRBJ2-3, with D perhaps given as TRBD1 or TRBD2 (6 bases each). Germline V gene lookup returns CDR1 MNHEY and CDR2 SVGEGT. V lost 7 bases to trimming and J lost 3 bases, with 11 bases between them. The CDR3 loop spans 13 amino acids. The CDR3 DNA sequence: TGTGCCAGCAAGGGGGGTTCGACAGATACGCAGTATTTT. This encodes CASKGGSTDTQYF.

This clonotype was detected ten times or more. The chain is built from TRBV12-3 or TRBV12-4 and TRBJ1-1; 7 bases are a match to TRBD1. The CDR3 consists of 14 residues. Trimming at V came to 6 bases and at J to 2 bases, leaving 6 bases not matched to a gene. CDR3 amino acids: CASSTTGINTEAFF. The DNA for the CDR3 is TGTGCCAGCAGCACGACAGGGATCAACACTGAAGCTTTCTTT.

This chain connects TRBV29-1 to TRBJ2-3; D not certain. Germline values: CDR1 SQVTM, CDR2 ANQGSEA. The CDR3 is made up of 12 amino acids. Trimming took off 5 bases at V and 4 bases at J, with 10 bases between the two ends. This chain's CDR3 is CSVRPWADTQYF. CDR3 DNA sequence: TGCAGCGTTAGGCCGTGGGCAGATACGCAGTATTTT.

This clonotype was observed at least ten times. The chain links TRBV20-1 to TRBJ2-5; the match to TRBD2 covers 14 bases. This CDR3 has 14 residues. The V segment lost 5 bases and the J segment 6 bases; nucleotides outside the gene matches: 5. Germline values: CDR1 DFQATT, CDR2 SNEGSKA (reference sequence). CDR3 protein: CSALTSGGAKTQYF. CDR3 in DNA: TGCAGTGCTTTGACTAGCGGGGGGGCGAAGACCCAGTACTTC.

The chain employs TRBV25-1 and TRBJ2-1, with TRBD2 matching 10 bases. The CDR3 is 16 amino acids. Germline lookup yields CDR1 MGHDK and CDR2 SYGVNS. Germline trimming cut 6 bases from V and 0 bases from J; bases unmatched to any gene: 5. CDR3 sequence reads: CASSLAGVHSYNEQFF. The CDR3 DNA reads TGTGCCAGCAGCCTAGCGGGGGTACACTCCTACAATGAGCAGTTCTTC.

This clonotype was seen a single time. The chain carries TRBV7-9 and TRBJ2-1; D remains unclear. The CDR3 contains 12 residues. V dropped 5 bases and J dropped 9 bases, with 11 bases sitting between them. Germline CDR1 SEHNR, CDR2 FQNEAQ (reference sequence). CDR3 in amino acids: CASSPPGPEQFF. In DNA form, the CDR3 reads TGTGCCAGCAGCCCCCCCGGTCCTGAGCAGTTCTTC.

This clonotype has ten or more counts. The chain joins TRBV9 to TRBJ1-5, with D possibly matching TRBD1 (6 bases). The CDR3 totals 14 residues. V shed 3 bases and J shed 4 bases, with 11 bases lying between them. Germline-derived CDR1 and CDR2 are SGDLS and YYNGEE. CDR3 amino acids: CASSEGVGNQPQHF. In nucleotides, the CDR3 is TGTGCCAGCAGCGAGGGGGTCGGTAATCAGCCCCAGCATTTT.

About this clonotype itself: Being one base from a much bigger clone, this may be a read error. The rearrangement links TRBV30 to TRBJ2-1; D is possibly TRBD1 (5 bases). With the DNA end fitting TRBJ2-7 better, the J assignment may be wrong. This CDR3 has 13 amino acids. Germline V lookup: CDR1 GTSNPN, CDR2 SVGIG (reference sequence). CDR3 nucleotides: TGTGCCTGGGACAGCGCAGATTACAATGAGCAGTACTTC. Its protein product is CAWDSADYNEQYF.

The chain employs TRBV28 and TRBJ2-1; 12 bases line up with TRBD2. The CDR3 extends over 16 amino acids. V lost 5 bases, J lost 5 bases, and 7 bases stayed unmatched. Germline CDR1 MDHEN, CDR2 SYDVKM. This CDR3 reads CASSPGLAGRNNEQFF. The CDR3 DNA sequence: TGTGCCAGCAGTCCCGGACTAGCGGGACGGAACAATGAGCAGTTCTTC.

There are many counts of this clonotype. One junction end disagrees with the germline gene, perhaps due to a read error. V and J are TRBV7-2 and TRBJ2-2; 10 bases align to TRBD1. Germline values: CDR1 SGHTA, CDR2 FQGNSA. The CDR3 is 17 residues long. CDR3 sequence reads: CASSYVRQGANPGELFF. The CDR3 nucleotides read TGTGCCAGCAGCTACGTCCGACAGGGGGCGAACCCCGGGGAGCTGTTTTTT.

This clonotype was observed a handful of times. The chain has TRBV5-1 and TRBJ1-4; 7 nucleotides agree with TRBD1. Unmatched junction bases numbered 6, after V lost 0 bases and J lost 7 bases. The germline CDR1 and CDR2 sequences are SGHRS and YFSETQ. The CDR3 extends over 15 amino acids. The CDR3 region is CASSLVGQQVEKLFF. CDR3 in DNA: TGCGCCAGCAGCTTGGTGGGACAGCAGGTTGAAAAACTGTTTTTT.

This clonotype occurred many times. The V and J genes are TRBV5-6 and TRBJ2-7; no clear D gene. The CDR3 length is 11 residues. Trimming shortened V by 5 bases and J by 6 bases, and 9 bases separated the two germline ends. CDR1 SGHDT and CDR2 YYEEEE come from the germline V gene. Here the CDR3 reads CASSSFREQYF. The CDR3 bases are TGTGCCAGCAGTTCCTTCCGCGAGCAGTACTTC. Drawing the rest from reference TRBV5-6 and TRBJ2-7, the complete variable domain is DAGVTQSPTHLIKTRGQQVTLRCSPKSGHDTVSWYQQALGQGPQFIFQYYEEEERQRGNFPDRFSGHQFPNYSSELNVNALLLGDSALYLCASSSFREQYFGPGTRLTVT.

This clonotype was recorded at least ten times. The CDR3 DNA reads TGTGCCAGCAGCCCCTGGGCAGCGGGAGGCAATCAGCCCCAGCATTTT. This encodes CASSPWAAGGNQPQHF. The chain carries TRBV7-9 and TRBJ1-5; the D is unclear. Germline V lookup: CDR1 SEHNR, CDR2 FQNEAQ (reference sequence). The V and J ends lost 5 bases and 2 bases respectively, with 16 bases between them. The CDR3 contains 16 residues.

The CDR3 nucleotides read TGTGCCAGCAGTCAGGGGCGGGAGAGGGCCGGGGAGCTGTTTTTT. Protein sequence: CASSQGRERAGELFF. The rearrangement joins TRBV6-1 to TRBJ2-2, with a possible D match to TRBD2 (7 bases). Trimming removed 5 bases at V and 6 bases at J, with 16 bases between. The CDR3 covers 15 residues. Germline V gives CDR1 MNHNS, CDR2 SASEGT.